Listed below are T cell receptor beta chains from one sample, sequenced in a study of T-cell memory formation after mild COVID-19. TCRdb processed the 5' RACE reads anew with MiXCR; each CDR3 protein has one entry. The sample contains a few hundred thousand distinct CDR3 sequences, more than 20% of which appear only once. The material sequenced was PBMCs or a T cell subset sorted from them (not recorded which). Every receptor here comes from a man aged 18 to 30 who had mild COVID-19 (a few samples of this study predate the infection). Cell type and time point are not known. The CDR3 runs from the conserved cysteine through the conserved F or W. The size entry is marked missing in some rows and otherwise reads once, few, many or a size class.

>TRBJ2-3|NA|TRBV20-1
CSARASITYSGGGNTQYF
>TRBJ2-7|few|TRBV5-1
CASSLPGITGAQYF
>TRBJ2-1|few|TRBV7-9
CASSPSGGDNEQFF
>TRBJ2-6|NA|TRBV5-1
CASSLASLGANVLTF
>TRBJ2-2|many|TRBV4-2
CASSSRDENTGELFF
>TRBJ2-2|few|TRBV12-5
CASGSGTGAGELFF
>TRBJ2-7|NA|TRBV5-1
CASSYRTGNYEQYF
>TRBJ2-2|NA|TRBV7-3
CASVGQGTGELFF
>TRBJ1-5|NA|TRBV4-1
CASSHERAGDQPQHF
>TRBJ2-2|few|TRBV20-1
CSATRQGGAGELFF
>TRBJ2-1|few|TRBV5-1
CASSYLGGDYNEQFF
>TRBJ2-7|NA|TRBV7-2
CASSLALYEQYF
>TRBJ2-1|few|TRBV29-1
CSVGPAGGYEQFF
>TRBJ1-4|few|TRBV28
CASRSPGTGEEKLFF
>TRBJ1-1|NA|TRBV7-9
CASSFQALGDFF
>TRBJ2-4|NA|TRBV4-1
CASSRGLAGGRGNIQYF
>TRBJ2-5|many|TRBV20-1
CSAPGGSGTGETQYF
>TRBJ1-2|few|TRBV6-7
CASSYSIRSYGYTF
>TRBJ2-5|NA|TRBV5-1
CASSGGGSQETQYF
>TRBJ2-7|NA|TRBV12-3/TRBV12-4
CASSLSDRRYYEQYF
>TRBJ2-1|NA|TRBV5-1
CASSDGSWGNEQFF
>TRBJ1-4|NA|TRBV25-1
CASSESGRGGEKLFF
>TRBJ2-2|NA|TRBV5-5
CASSWSLNTGELFF
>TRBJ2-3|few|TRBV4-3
CASSQTSGGISTDTQYF
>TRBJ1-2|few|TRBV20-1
CSVPVGTVNYGYTF
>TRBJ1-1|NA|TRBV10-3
CAISAQGGTEAFF
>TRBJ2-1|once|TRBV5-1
CASSSQSASGGTYNEQFF
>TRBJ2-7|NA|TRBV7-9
CASSSRGLAGTYEQYF
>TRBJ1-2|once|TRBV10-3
CAISERSWDGYTF
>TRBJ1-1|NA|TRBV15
CATSSSGGWTEAFF
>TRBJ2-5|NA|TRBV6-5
CASSYSRQSTTQYF
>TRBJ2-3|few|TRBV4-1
CASSQGTYGTVTDTQYF
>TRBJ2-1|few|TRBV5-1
CASSLARGLYNEQFF
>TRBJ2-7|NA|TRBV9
CASSVDQGGSYEQYF
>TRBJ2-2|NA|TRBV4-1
CASSHPIAGRPGLFF
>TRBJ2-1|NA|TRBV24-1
CATSDESTSYNEQFF
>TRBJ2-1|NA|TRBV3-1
CASSPNRGEQFF
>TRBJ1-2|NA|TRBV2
CASSWDRGQDYGYTF
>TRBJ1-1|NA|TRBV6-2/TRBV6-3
CASSYERDTEAFF
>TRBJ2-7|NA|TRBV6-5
CASGQRRSGPTYEQYF
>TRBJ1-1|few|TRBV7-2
CASSLLGLLRNTEAFF